This T cell receptor (beta chain) was profiled in a study of graft-versus-host responses after intestinal transplantation. Study at large: Multivisceral, liver-intestinal, or isolated intestinal transplants were performed in recipients. Anti-thymocyte globulin was used for induction in all recipients, who then took tacrolimus and steroids for approximately 3 years. General study findings and limits: Those patients showing graft-donor T cell macrochimerism displayed high graft-versus-host to host-versus-graft clonal ratios in allografts. Researchers found GvH clones in recipient marrow, and some showed up first in ileum or blood.

Sequencing was performed with immunoSEQ multiplex PCR; in TCRdb, only in-frame clones are kept and a portion is missing. The sample has about 120,000 clones; 85% to 95% are singletons. The CDR3 loop spans 15 amino acids. The V gene's germline CDR1 is MDHEN and CDR2 SYDVKM. V was pared by 7 bases and J by 5 bases, with 18 bases between. About this clone: Its antigen remains unidentified.

The sample in question was unstimulated CD8+ T cells sorted from spleen or lymph node cells, obtained before intestinal transplant. The TCR originated in a human donor who received an intestinal transplant. The J gene is TRBJ2-1, the V gene TRBV28, with D perhaps matching TRBD2 (6 bases). Here the CDR3 DNA reads TGTGCCAGCACCAGGGCGGCTAGCGTAGACAATGAGCAGTTCTTC. It specifies CASTRAASVDNEQFF.